A selection of T cell receptor beta chains follows, all from one sample in a study of cytomegalovirus exposure and HLA in healthy donors. The protocol was immunoSEQ multiplex PCR, while the TCRdb copy is restricted to in-frame clones and leaves out a portion. This sample carries under 150,000 clones, 65% to 80% of them seen once, and the ten largest clones take just over 1%. Sequenced sample: PBMCs. Receptors originate from a human donor in good health. CDR3s include the opening cysteine and the closing phenylalanine or tryptophan. A D gene is named only where the DNA matches it firmly. Size is omitted from some rows. Given values are once, few, many or a class for expanded clones.

>TRBV9|TRBJ2-3|-|-
TGTGCCAGCAGCGGACGGACAGACACAGATACGCAGTATTTT
CASSGRTDTDTQYF
>TRBV5-1|TRBJ2-7|TRBD1|-
TGCGCCAGCCTGCTGGGGACAGGGAGCAACGAGCAGTACTTC
CASLLGTGSNEQYF
>TRBV19|TRBJ1-1|-|-
TGTGCCAGTAGCCGGGGTTGGGCTGAAGCTTTCTTT
CASSRGWAEAFF
>TRBV4-2|TRBJ2-7|TRBD2|few
TGTGCCAGCGGCCAAGATCAGGGCGGGGGGGTTTCCGAGCAGTACTTC
CASGQDQGGGVSEQYF
>TRBV27|TRBJ2-3|TRBD2|-
TGTGCCAGCAGTTTCAGACGACTAGCGGGAGCGGGAGATACGCAGTATTTT
CASSFRRLAGAGDTQYF
>TRBV11-2|TRBJ2-7|-|-
TGTGCCAGTCCCTGGCACGAGCAGTACTTC
CASPWHEQYF
>TRBV2|TRBJ1-5|-|few
TGTGCCAGCAATGACGGGAATCAGCCCCAGCATTTT
CASNDGNQPQHF
>TRBV6-6|TRBJ1-2|-|-
TGTGCCAGCAGTTACTCTCAAGGGGTTGGTGGCTACACCTTC
CASSYSQGVGGYTF
>TRBV5-5|TRBJ1-2|-|-
TGTGCCAGCAGCTCCGGGGGGGCGCTTCCGGGGGATGGCTACACCTTC
CASSSGGALPGDGYTF
>TRBV29-1|TRBJ2-1|-|-
TGCAGCGTTCCCCGACAGACAAAAGTGGAGCAGTTCTTC
CSVPRQTKVEQFF
>TRBV29-1|TRBJ2-1|-|-
TGCAGCGTTGTGGCACCTTCCTACAATGAGCAGTTCTTC
CSVVAPSYNEQFF
>TRBV19|TRBJ2-1|-|-
TGTGCCAGTAGAGGCGGGTACAATGAGCAGTTCTTC
CASRGGYNEQFF
>TRBV18|TRBJ1-2|-|-
TGTGCCAGCTCACCTTGGACAGCCAACTATGGCTACACCTTC
CASSPWTANYGYTF
>TRBV9|TRBJ1-5|-|once
TGTGCCAGCAGCGTTCAGGGCAATCAGCCCCAGCATTTT
CASSVQGNQPQHF
>TRBV5-1|TRBJ1-2|TRBD1|-
TGCGCCAGCAGCTTTGCCGGGACAGGGGGCGATAGTTATGGCTACACCTTC
CASSFAGTGGDSYGYTF
>TRBV5-6|TRBJ1-6|-|few
TGTGCCAGCAACCAGGGGACTAATTCACCCCTCCACTTT
CASNQGTNSPLHF
>TRBV7-8|TRBJ1-1|-|-
TGTGCCAGCAGCTTCAGCGGTGAAGCTTTCTTT
CASSFSGEAFF
>TRBV6-5|TRBJ1-4|-|-
TGTGCCAGCAGTTACAGGGGTGGGGAAAAACTGTTTTTT
CASSYRGGEKLFF
>TRBV27|TRBJ1-2|-|once
TGTGCCAGCAACACTCAACCAACAGCTAACTATGGCTACACCTTC
CASNTQPTANYGYTF
>TRBV5-1|TRBJ1-6|-|once
TGCGCCAGCAGCTCGGGAGACATTTCATCCCTCCACTTT
CASSSGDISSLHF
>TRBV28|TRBJ1-1|-|-
TGTGCCAGCAGTTTGTCCCCAAACACTGAAGCTTTCTTT
CASSLSPNTEAFF
>TRBV6-1|TRBJ1-2|-|few
TGTGCCAGCAGTGATCAGGGAGGGGGGTTTACCTATGGCTACACCTTC
CASSDQGGGFTYGYTF
>TRBV10-3|TRBJ2-5|-|-
TGTGCCATCAGGCCAACAGGGAACCAAGAGACCCAGTACTTC
CAIRPTGNQETQYF
>TRBV2|TRBJ2-2|-|-
TGTGCCAGCAGTCCCAGGGCCCTGGGGAACACCGGGGAGCTGTTTTTT
CASSPRALGNTGELFF
>TRBV9|TRBJ2-3|TRBD1|-
TGTGCCAGCAGCGTAAGAGGGGGCCATGGGGGAGATACGCAGTATTTT
CASSVRGGHGGDTQYF
>TRBV7-3|TRBJ1-6|-|-
TGTGCCAGCAGCTCGGACAGAGACCCACCCCTCCACTTT
CASSSDRDPPLHF
>TRBV5-1|TRBJ1-6|TRBD1|few
TGCGCCAGCAGCCTTGGACAGGGAGGGCCACCCCTCCACTTT
CASSLGQGGPPLHF
>TRBV9|TRBJ2-5|-|-
TGTGCCAGCAGCGTATCTCCGGAGTACCAAGAGACCCAGTACTTC
CASSVSPEYQETQYF
>TRBV28|TRBJ1-1|TRBD1|-
TGTGCCAGCAGTTACCGGACAGGGAAGGGGCCTGAAGCTTTCTTT
CASSYRTGKGPEAFF
>TRBV19|TRBJ2-1|-|-
TGTGCCAGTGGGAGGTTCGGGAATGAGCAGTTCTTC
CASGRFGNEQFF
>TRBV5-6|TRBJ1-4|-|-
TGTGCCAGCAGCGGAGACAGCCCTTATGCCCCGGGTGAAAAACTGTTTTTT
CASSGDSPYAPGEKLFF
>TRBV18|TRBJ2-5|-|once
TGTGCCAGCTCACCTCCGGGACTCAATGGGGAGACCCAGTACTTC
CASSPPGLNGETQYF
>TRBV4-1|TRBJ1-2|-|-
TGCGCCAGCAGCCAGAGGGGGACAAGAGCTAACTATGGCTACACCTTC
CASSQRGTRANYGYTF
>TRBV4-1|TRBJ1-1|-|few
TGCGCCAGCAGCCAAGTAAATACTGAAGCTTTCTTT
CASSQVNTEAFF
>TRBV19|TRBJ1-2|-|-
TGTGCCAGTAGTAACACAGGATCCTATGGCTACACCTTC
CASSNTGSYGYTF
>TRBV7-8|TRBJ2-1|-|-
TGTGCCAGCAGCTTGAGTGGGGGGGCTACAAATGAGCAGTTCTTC
CASSLSGGATNEQFF
>TRBV5-8|TRBJ1-4|-|-
TGTGCCAGCAATTCGGGGAGGCTTAATGAAAAACTGTTTTTT
CASNSGRLNEKLFF
>TRBV13|TRBJ1-6|-|-
TGTGCCAGCAGCCAACTGGTGGAGTCAAATTCACCCCTCCACTTT
CASSQLVESNSPLHF
>TRBV6-1|TRBJ2-7|TRBD2|-
TGTGCCAGCAGTGATGGGGGGGGCTACGAGCAGTACTTC
CASSDGGGYEQYF
>TRBV7-9|TRBJ2-1|TRBD1|-
TGTGCCAGCAGCTTAGCAACCGGGACAGACGCCTACAATGAGCAGTTCTTC
CASSLATGTDAYNEQFF
>TRBV10-3|TRBJ1-5|-|-
TGTGCCATCAGTGTACAAGGGGATGATCAGCCCCAGCATTTT
CAISVQGDDQPQHF
>TRBV15|TRBJ1-2|TRBD1|-
TGTGCCACCAGCAGAGGTGGACAGGGACCCCCCCGGGGCTACACCTTC
CATSRGGQGPPRGYTF
>TRBV28|TRBJ1-2|-|-
TGTGCCAGCAGTTTACCTCAGGGGTATCCGTATGGCTACACCTTC
CASSLPQGYPYGYTF